These T cell receptor beta chains were read from a single sample in a study of blood T cell repertoires in COVID-19. TCRdb's copy holds only in-frame clones and misses some; the assay was immunoSEQ multiplex PCR. The sample consists of hundreds of thousands of clones, about nine tenths of them appearing once. Sequencing was performed on peripheral blood. The receptor source for this set is a man older than 75 with acute or convalescent COVID-19. Both conserved end residues are trimmed from each CDR3.

V gene,J gene,CDR3 protein
TRBV12-3/TRBV12-4,TRBJ2-5,ASSWNGKETQY
TRBV6-2/TRBV6-3,TRBJ2-3,ASSRRTSLQTTDTQY
TRBV19,TRBJ1-1,ASIETGPRTEAF
TRBV4-3,TRBJ2-2,ASSQDGQGANTGELF
TRBV7-2,TRBJ2-3,ASSVFGGVTDTQY
TRBV5-6,TRBJ2-1,ASSGAGHGNEQF
TRBV10-3,TRBJ2-1,AISVGTVSYNEQF
TRBV10-3,TRBJ2-1,AISESGGGQRNEQF
TRBV10-3,TRBJ1-1,AISRSGTASEAF
TRBV28,TRBJ1-5,ASSSPQGRGNQPQH
TRBV7-3,TRBJ2-2,ASSLGPTGELF
TRBV19,TRBJ1-1,ASTPGTLGTEAF
TRBV7-9,TRBJ2-6,ATRAMSSGANVLT
TRBV24-1,TRBJ2-7,ATSDSRQRANEQY
TRBV28,TRBJ1-2,ASTTGGGIGYGYT
TRBV6-2/TRBV6-3,TRBJ1-2,ASSSRDRSYT